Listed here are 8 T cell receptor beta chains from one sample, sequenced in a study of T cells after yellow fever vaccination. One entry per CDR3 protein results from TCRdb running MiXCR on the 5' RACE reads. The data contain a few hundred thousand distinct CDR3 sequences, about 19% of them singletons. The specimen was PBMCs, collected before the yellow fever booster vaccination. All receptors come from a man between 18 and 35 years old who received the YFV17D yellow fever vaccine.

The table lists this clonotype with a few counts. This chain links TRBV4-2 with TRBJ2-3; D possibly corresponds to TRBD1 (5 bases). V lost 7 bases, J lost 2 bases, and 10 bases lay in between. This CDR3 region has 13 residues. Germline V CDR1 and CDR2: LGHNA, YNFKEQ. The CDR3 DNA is TGTGCCAGCACCCAGGGCTTCACAGATACGCAGTATTTT. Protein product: CASTQGFTDTQYF.

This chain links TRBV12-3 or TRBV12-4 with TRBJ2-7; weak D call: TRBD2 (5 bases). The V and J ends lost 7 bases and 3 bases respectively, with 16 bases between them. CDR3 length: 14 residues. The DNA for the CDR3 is TGTGCCAGCATTGAAGGAGGCGGAGGCTACGAGCAGTACTTC. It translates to CASIEGGGGYEQYF.

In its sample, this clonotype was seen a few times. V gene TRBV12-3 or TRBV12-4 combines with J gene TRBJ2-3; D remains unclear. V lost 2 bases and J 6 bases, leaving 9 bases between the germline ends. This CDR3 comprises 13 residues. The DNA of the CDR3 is TGTGCCAGCAGTTTACTCCCACGGGATACGCAGTATTTT. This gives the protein CASSLLPRDTQYF.

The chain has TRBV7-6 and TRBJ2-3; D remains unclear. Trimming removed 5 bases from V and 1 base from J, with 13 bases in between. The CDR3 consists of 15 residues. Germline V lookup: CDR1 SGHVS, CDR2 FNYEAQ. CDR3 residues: CASSVGLGRTDTQYF. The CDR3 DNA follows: TGTGCCAGCAGCGTTGGTTTGGGCCGCACAGATACGCAGTATTTT.

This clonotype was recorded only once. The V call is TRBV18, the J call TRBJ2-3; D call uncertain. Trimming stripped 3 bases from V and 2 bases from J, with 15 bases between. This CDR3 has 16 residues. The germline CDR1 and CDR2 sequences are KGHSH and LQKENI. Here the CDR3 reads CASSPRLGAVTDTQYF. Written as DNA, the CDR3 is TGTGCCAGCTCACCGAGGCTAGGAGCCGTCACAGATACGCAGTATTTT.

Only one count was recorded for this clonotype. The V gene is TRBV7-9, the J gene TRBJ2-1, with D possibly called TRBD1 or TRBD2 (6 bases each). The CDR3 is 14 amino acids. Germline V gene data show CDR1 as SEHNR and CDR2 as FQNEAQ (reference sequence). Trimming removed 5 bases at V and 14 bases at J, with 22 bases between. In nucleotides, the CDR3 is TGTGCCAGCAGCCACAATCCCTGGGGGGCGGTGAAGTTCTTC. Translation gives CASSHNPWGAVKFF.

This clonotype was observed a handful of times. This CDR3 reads CASSQDRQGQPQHF. The DNA for the CDR3 is TGCGCCAGCAGCCAAGATCGACAGGGCCAGCCCCAGCATTTT. The rearrangement links TRBV4-1 to TRBJ1-5, with 7 bases lining up with TRBD1. Germline V CDR1 and CDR2: MGHRA, YSYEKL. This CDR3 has 14 residues. The trim removed 0 bases at V and 7 bases at J, leaving 3 bases unmatched.

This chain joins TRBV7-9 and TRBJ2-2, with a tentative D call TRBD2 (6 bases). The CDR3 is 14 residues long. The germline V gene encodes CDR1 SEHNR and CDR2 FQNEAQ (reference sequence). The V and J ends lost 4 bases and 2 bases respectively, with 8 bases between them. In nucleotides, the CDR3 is TGTGCCAGCAGCTGGGACTCCAACACCGGGGAGCTGTTTTTT. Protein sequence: CASSWDSNTGELFF.